This TCR beta chain comes out of a study of T cells in Graves' hyperthyroidism and ophthalmopathy. The CDR3 regions of TCR beta were amplified from RNA transcripts. TCR CDR3 underwent first-round RT-PCR with the HTBI primer set. TCRdb redid the calling of the multiplex PCR reads with MiXCR, one entry per CDR3 protein. The table shows 500,000 to 600,000 distinct CDR3 sequences, with 46% occurring only once. The table lists this clonotype with many counts. Germline V lookup: CDR1 LNHNV, CDR2 YYDKDF (reference sequence). J gave up 5 bases and V 3 bases, and 5 bases lay outside the gene matches. This CDR3 is built from 15 residues.

The V gene is TRBV15, the J gene TRBJ2-5; 11 bases are a match to TRBD1. The material sequenced was peripheral blood or thyroid tissue (not recorded which). This clonotype was obtained from an adult woman with Graves' disease, either hyperthyroidism or ophthalmopathy (not recorded which). CDR3 region: CATSRGTGGIETQYF. CDR3 coding DNA: TGTGCCACCAGCAGGGGGACAGGGGGAATCGAGACCCAGTACTTC.